Listed below are T cell receptor beta chains from one sample, sequenced in a study of T cell responses to AZD1222 COVID-19 vaccine. Assay: immunoSEQ multiplex PCR; the TCRdb copy retains only in-frame clones and omits some. The sample lists more than 150,000 clones; over 80% were seen once. Material: peripheral blood, obtained on day 0 of AZD1222 vaccination. These TCRs come from an adult in good health. CDR3s include the opening cysteine and the closing phenylalanine or tryptophan. A D gene is named only where the DNA matches it firmly. Clone size, where shown, is once, few, many, or a class for clones that have expanded.

size	V	J	D	DNA	CDR3
-	TRBV5-1	TRBJ1-3	-	TGCGCCAGCACCCGGGACGGCTCCTCTGGAAACACCATATATTTT	CASTRDGSSGNTIYF
-	TRBV3-1/TRBV3-2	TRBJ1-3	-	TGTGCCAGCAGCCCTAACAGTGGAAACACCATATATTTT	CASSPNSGNTIYF
-	TRBV5-1	TRBJ2-2	-	TGCGCCAGCAGCGTTGGGGACTGGGGGCCCGGGGAGCTGTTTTTT	CASSVGDWGPGELFF
-	TRBV7-2	TRBJ2-1	TRBD2	TGTGCCAGCAGCTTCCCCTCTAGCGGGGGTTCTTCCTACAATGAGCAGTTCTTC	CASSFPSSGGSSYNEQFF
-	TRBV30	TRBJ2-7	TRBD1	TGTGCCTGGAGTCCTACCGGGACAGACGAGCAGTACTTC	CAWSPTGTDEQYF
-	TRBV5-4	TRBJ2-2	TRBD2	TGTGCCAGCAGCGTCCCCGGGGGGGAGAACACCGGGGAGCTGTTTTTT	CASSVPGGENTGELFF
-	TRBV5-4	TRBJ2-1	-	TGTGCCAGCAGCCAGGGACTCAACAATGAGCAGTTCTTC	CASSQGLNNEQFF
-	TRBV5-4	TRBJ2-3	-	TGTGCCAGCAGCTTGGGGGCGGCAGTCACAGATACGCAGTATTTT	CASSLGAAVTDTQYF
-	TRBV4-1	TRBJ1-1	-	TGCGCCAGCAGCCAAGATTGGGGGGGGAACACTGAAGCTTTCTTT	CASSQDWGGNTEAFF
-	TRBV7-2	TRBJ1-1	-	TGTGCCAGCAGCTTGGGCCTCGCCCTTGAAGCTTTCTTT	CASSLGLALEAFF
-	TRBV7-9	TRBJ2-5	-	TGTGCCAGCAGACCCCTGTTGGAGACCCAGTACTTC	CASRPLLETQYF
-	TRBV7-2	TRBJ1-6	TRBD1	TGTGCCAGCAGCCCGTGGGACAGGAAAAATTCACCCCTCCACTTT	CASSPWDRKNSPLHF
-	TRBV18	TRBJ1-2	-	TGTGCCAGCTCACCACCGCGAGGGGGGCCTGGCTACACCTTC	CASSPPRGGPGYTF
-	TRBV7-2	TRBJ1-2	-	TGTGCCAGCAGCTTAAGCCCGACAGGAGGGGGTGGCTACACCTTC	CASSLSPTGGGGYTF
-	TRBV4-3	TRBJ2-4	-	TGCGCCAGCAGCCAAGCGGCTCCGGGGGGCCCCGGAAACATTCAGTACTTC	CASSQAAPGGPGNIQYF
-	TRBV7-2	TRBJ1-2	-	TGTGCCAGCAGCTTAGGTCCCGCTGAACGCTACACCTTC	CASSLGPAERYTF
-	TRBV4-1	TRBJ1-5	TRBD1	TGCGCCAGCTCTAGAGTTGGTAAAGACAGGGATCAGCCCCAGCATTTT	CASSRVGKDRDQPQHF
-	TRBV3-1/TRBV3-2	TRBJ1-6	-	TGTGCCAGCAGCCAAGATGAGGGGTTAAATTCACCCCTCCACTTT	CASSQDEGLNSPLHF
-	TRBV7-9	TRBJ1-2	TRBD1	TGTGCCAGCAGCCCGGGACAGGAATTCTATGGCTACACCTTC	CASSPGQEFYGYTF
-	TRBV4-1	TRBJ1-1	-	TGCGCCAGCAGCCAAGAGTTGAGTTCTGAAGCTTTCTTT	CASSQELSSEAFF
-	TRBV27	TRBJ2-3	-	TGTGCCAGCAGTTTAAATCCGGGACCGAGAACAGATACGCAGTATTTT	CASSLNPGPRTDTQYF
-	TRBV27	TRBJ1-1	-	TGTGCCAGCAGTTTATCCGGGGTTACTGAAGCTTTCTTT	CASSLSGVTEAFF
-	TRBV4-1	TRBJ1-1	-	TGCGCCAGCAGCCAAGAACTCAGGAACACTGAAGCTTTCTTT	CASSQELRNTEAFF
-	TRBV9	TRBJ2-1	-	TGTGCCAGCAGAGGAGACTATAGCTCCTACAATGAGCAGTTCTTC	CASRGDYSSYNEQFF
-	TRBV6-1	TRBJ1-2	-	TGTGCCAGCAGTGAATTGCAGGTTAACTATGGCTACACCTTC	CASSELQVNYGYTF
-	TRBV3-1/TRBV3-2	TRBJ1-1	-	TGTGCCAGCAGCTATGGGCCTCCCCCGAACACTGAAGCTTTCTTT	CASSYGPPPNTEAFF
-	TRBV2	TRBJ1-5	TRBD1	TGTGCCAGCAGTCTGACAGGGAACAATCAGCCCCAGCATTTT	CASSLTGNNQPQHF
-	TRBV29-1	TRBJ1-2	TRBD1	TGCAGCGTATGGGGACAGGGCTATGGCTACACCTTC	CSVWGQGYGYTF
-	TRBV12-3/TRBV12-4	TRBJ2-1	-	TGTGCCAGCAGTCGCAGTGTCGGTGAGCAGTTCTTC	CASSRSVGEQFF
-	TRBV5-1	TRBJ1-3	-	TGCGCCAGCAGCTTAGGCAGCTCTGGAAACACCATATATTTT	CASSLGSSGNTIYF
-	TRBV6-2/TRBV6-3	TRBJ1-1	-	TGTGCCAGCAGCAACCTCCGGGGGGTCGCTGAAGCTTTCTTT	CASSNLRGVAEAFF
-	TRBV5-6	TRBJ1-2	-	TGTGCCAGCAGCCCCGGAGTCGCAGGGGCTGATGGCTACACCTTC	CASSPGVAGADGYTF
-	TRBV5-1	TRBJ1-2	-	TGCGCCAGCAGCATTCAGGCAGACCGATTTGATGGCTACACCTTC	CASSIQADRFDGYTF
-	TRBV6-5	TRBJ1-6	-	TGTGCCAGCAGTTTCGCGACAGTTGAGAATTCACCCCTCCACTTT	CASSFATVENSPLHF
-	TRBV7-9	TRBJ2-3	-	TGTGCCAGCAGCTTAGCAGTTCCAGATACGCAGTATTTT	CASSLAVPDTQYF
-	TRBV6-4	TRBJ2-1	TRBD2	TGTGCCAGCAGTGAACTTCTTAGCGGGAGGGCCGATGAGCAGTTCTTC	CASSELLSGRADEQFF
-	TRBV6-1	TRBJ1-2	-	TGTGCCAGCAGTGTTACCCGGGCATTCGCCAGCTATGGCTACACCTTC	CASSVTRAFASYGYTF
-	TRBV24-1	TRBJ1-5	-	TGTGCCACCAGTGATTCGTATCAGCCCCAGCATTTT	CATSDSYQPQHF
-	TRBV9	TRBJ2-3	-	TGTGCCAGCAGCGTAGAGGCGGGGAACACAGATACGCAGTATTTT	CASSVEAGNTDTQYF
-	TRBV6-5	TRBJ2-7	TRBD1	TGTGCCAGTGCAGACAGGGGCAGCGCTTACGAGCAGTACTTC	CASADRGSAYEQYF
-	TRBV5-1	TRBJ2-1	TRBD2	TGCGCCAGCAGCTCGCCGGGACTAACCACGGGGATCTATGAGCAGTTCTTC	CASSSPGLTTGIYEQFF
-	TRBV28	TRBJ1-1	-	TGTGCCAGCGGACCGCTGTTGGGGACTGAAGCTTTCTTT	CASGPLLGTEAFF
-	TRBV6-6	TRBJ2-3	TRBD1	TGTGCCAGCAGAAGAGGGGGCCGCACAGATACGCAGTATTTT	CASRRGGRTDTQYF
-	TRBV7-2	TRBJ1-4	TRBD1	TGTGCCAGCAGCTCCCCGGACAGGGGCGAAAAACTGTTTTTT	CASSSPDRGEKLFF
-	TRBV2	TRBJ1-1	TRBD1	TGTGCCAGCATTCGGGACAGGGCTCGTGGAACTGAAGCTTTCTTT	CASIRDRARGTEAFF
-	TRBV3-1/TRBV3-2	TRBJ1-5	TRBD1	TGTGCCAGCAGCGAAACAGGGGGCAGGCAGCCCCAGCATTTT	CASSETGGRQPQHF
-	TRBV5-4	TRBJ1-1	-	TGTGCCAGCAGCTTCGGCAGGGCCCCTGAAGCTTTCTTT	CASSFGRAPEAFF
once	TRBV6-2/TRBV6-3	TRBJ2-2	-	TGTGCCAGCAGTCCGCCCGGGTCCTACACCGGGGAGCTGTTTTTT	CASSPPGSYTGELFF
-	TRBV7-9	TRBJ1-3	-	TGTGCCAGCAGCTCTATCAGGGGATCAGGAAACACCATATATTTT	CASSSIRGSGNTIYF
-	TRBV5-4	TRBJ1-3	-	TGTGCCAGCAGCTTGGACCTAGGAAACACCATATATTTT	CASSLDLGNTIYF
-	TRBV20-1	TRBJ1-5	-	TGCAGTGCTAGTGAAGGCTACAATCAGCCCCAGCATTTT	CSASEGYNQPQHF
-	TRBV6-5	TRBJ2-1	-	TGTGCCAGCACCGCAATAACAGGGATCGATGAGCAGTTCTTC	CASTAITGIDEQFF
-	TRBV6-1	TRBJ2-7	-	TGTGCCAGCAGTGAATCTGGGACTCTCATTTACGAGCAGTACTTC	CASSESGTLIYEQYF
-	TRBV27	TRBJ1-2	-	TGTGCCAGCAGTCCCGGACCGTTCTATGGCTACACCTTC	CASSPGPFYGYTF
-	TRBV7-8	TRBJ2-3	-	TGTGCCAGCAGCCCCGGGAGCTCCACAGATACGCAGTATTTT	CASSPGSSTDTQYF
-	TRBV11-1	TRBJ1-1	-	TGTGCCAGCAGCCTCACCCCCGGGGCTTACCGTGAAGCTTTCTTT	CASSLTPGAYREAFF
-	TRBV12-3/TRBV12-4	TRBJ1-2	-	TGTGCCAGCAGTTCCCAGGACCTGAGGGGCTACACCTTC	CASSSQDLRGYTF
once	TRBV18	TRBJ1-2	-	TGTGCCAGCTCACCACCAGGACAGCCCTATGGCTACACCTTC	CASSPPGQPYGYTF
-	TRBV28	TRBJ1-1	-	TGTGCCAGCAGTCCCCGGGACAACATGAACACTGAAGCTTTCTTT	CASSPRDNMNTEAFF